These 29 T cell receptor beta chains were all obtained from the same sample, sequenced in a study of regulatory T cells in long-lasting Graves disease. Stated time point: persistent/refractory GD, antithyroid drugs over 5 years with positive TRAb. RNA isolated from PBMCs was used to make the TCR library. Arm-PCR of CDR3 regions with iRepertoire HTBI primers generated TCR beta libraries. TCRdb passed the multiplex PCR reads through MiXCR, listing each CDR3 protein once. Of 400,000 to 500,000 distinct CDR3 sequences in the sample, roughly a fifth were seen once. The input for sequencing was peripheral blood mononuclear cells (PBMCs), taken when the disease was refractory, from a patient treated with antithyroid drugs. These receptors all come from a female donor with Graves disease.

In its sample, this clonotype was seen a few times. The V gene is TRBV4-1, the J gene TRBJ2-1; D gene unclear. The V gene's germline CDR1 is MGHRA and CDR2 YSYEKL. The V end lost 0 bases, the J end lost 8 bases, and 2 bases lay between the germline ends. The CDR3 loop spans 11 amino acids. The CDR3: CASSQEDEQFF. CDR3 nucleotides: TGCGCCAGCAGCCAAGAGGATGAGCAGTTCTTC.

Concerning this clonotype itself: This sequence may be a read error, since a much larger clone differs from it by one base. V and J are TRBV12-3 or TRBV12-4 and TRBJ2-5; 16 nucleotides agree with TRBD2. Trimming removed 2 bases from V and 3 bases from J; junction bases left unmatched: 9. The CDR3 is 19 residues long. The CDR3 nucleotides are TGTGCCAGCAGTTTAACGCCGGGACTAGCGGGAGGGGTGGAAGAGACCCAGTACTTC. Protein sequence: CASSLTPGLAGGVEETQYF.

The chain employs TRBV15 and TRBJ1-5; no clear D gene. In germline, CDR1 is LNHNV, CDR2 YYDKDF (reference sequence). The CDR3 is 13 amino acids. Trimming removed 6 bases at V and 2 bases at J, with 8 bases between. The CDR3 DNA sequence: TGTGCCACCAGACGGGTTGGCAATCAGCCCCAGCATTTT. Residues: CATRRVGNQPQHF.

This clonotype was detected many times. The chain combines TRBV12-3 or TRBV12-4 with TRBJ1-3; D gene uncertain. V lost 4 bases to trimming and J lost 1 base, with 5 bases between them. The CDR3 length is 13 residues. The CDR3 region has the DNA TGTGCCAGCAGTTCCTCTTCTGGAAACACCATATATTTT. Encoded protein: CASSSSSGNTIYF.

At least ten counts were recorded for this clonotype. V is TRBV2 and J is TRBJ2-7; 8 positions agree with TRBD2. This CDR3 comprises 13 residues. Per the germline V gene, CDR1 is SNHLY and CDR2 is FYNNEI. J lost 0 bases, V lost 6 bases, and 1 base had no gene match. The CDR3 here is CASRLAASYEQYF. CDR3 bases: TGTGCCAGCAGACTAGCGGCCTCCTACGAGCAGTACTTC.

In its sample, this clonotype was seen a few times. The chain recombines TRBV20-1 with TRBJ2-7; 9 nucleotides align to TRBD1. Per germline, CDR1 DFQATT and CDR2 SNEGSKA (reference sequence). The J segment lost 1 base and the V segment lost 8 bases, leaving 6 bases of the junction unmatched. This CDR3 region has 13 residues. CDR3 sequence: CSTRTGVSYEQYF. Here the CDR3 DNA reads TGCAGTACAAGGACAGGGGTTTCCTACGAGCAGTACTTC.

This clonotype was detected many times. The chain recombines TRBV27 with TRBJ1-5; no clear D. The CDR3 is 13 amino acids. The V gene lost 3 bases and the J gene lost 4 bases, with 7 bases spanning the gap. Germline loops: CDR1 MNHEY, CDR2 SMNVEV (reference sequence). CDR3 DNA: TGTGCCAGCAGTTTTGAGGGAAATCAGCCCCAGCATTTT. Translated, it gives CASSFEGNQPQHF.

This clonotype was seen at least ten times. The chain joins TRBV2 to TRBJ2-1; TRBD2 aligns across 9 bases. From germline, CDR1 is SNHLY and CDR2 FYNNEI. The J segment lost 7 bases and the V segment lost 2 bases, leaving 6 bases of the junction unmatched. This CDR3 is 15 amino acids long. The CDR3 loop reads CASSERLAVKNEQFF. The CDR3 coding sequence is TGTGCCAGCAGTGAAAGACTAGCGGTAAAAAATGAGCAGTTCTTC.

There are many counts of this clonotype. This sequence joins TRBV5-1 and TRBJ1-1; 11 bases fit TRBD1. The CDR3 is 14 residues long. The ends lost 10 bases at V and 5 bases at J; junction bases unmatched: 10. Germline assignment: CDR1 SGHRS and CDR2 YFSETQ. CDR3 amino acids: CAQEAGQGDTEAFF. In DNA form, the CDR3 reads TGCGCCCAGGAGGCGGGACAGGGGGATACTGAAGCTTTCTTT. Drawing the rest from reference TRBV5-1 and TRBJ1-1, the complete variable domain is KAGVTQTPRYLIKTRGQQVTLSCSPISGHRSVSWYQQTPGQGLQFLFEYFSETQRNKGNFPGRFSGRQFSNSRSEMNVSTLELGDSALYLCAQEAGQGDTEAFFGQGTRLTVV.

This chain uses TRBV6-2 or TRBV6-3 with TRBJ1-5; D remains ambiguous. Germline lookup yields CDR1 MNHEY and CDR2 SVGEGT. V dropped 6 bases and J dropped 7 bases, with 13 bases sitting between them. The CDR3 consists of 13 residues. The CDR3 spells CASRWEGDQPQHF. The CDR3 bases are TGTGCCAGCAGGTGGGAGGGTGACCAGCCCCAGCATTTT.

This clonotype was detected a few times. Possible read error: a much larger clone is one base away. This chain connects TRBV28 to TRBJ1-3; tentatively, D is TRBD1 (6 bases). In germline, CDR1 is MDHEN, CDR2 SYDVKM. This CDR3 spans 15 amino acids. In nucleotides, the CDR3 is TGTGCCAGCAGTGGACAGTTAAGCTCTGGAGACACCATATATTTT. Protein product: CASSGQLSSGDTIYF.

The rearrangement joins TRBV2 to TRBJ1-2; maybe TRBD1 (5 bases). The CDR3 covers 19 residues. The V end lost 6 bases, the J end lost 0 bases, and 26 bases lay between the germline ends. Germline V gene data show CDR1 as SNHLY and CDR2 as FYNNEI. CDR3 sequence (DNA): TGTGCCAGCAGCGGGGGGGGGTGGGGTAGGCCGGGACCTAACTATGGCTACACCTTC. This gives the protein CASSGGGWGRPGPNYGYTF.

The V call is TRBV6-1, the J call TRBJ2-3, with 8 bases matching TRBD2. With V trimmed by 2 bases and J by 1 base, 11 bases remained unmatched. CDR1 and CDR2 from the germline V gene are MNHNS and SASEGT. The CDR3 sequence is 18 residues long. The CDR3 spells CASSETPLSGSGTDTQYF. DNA for the CDR3: TGTGCCAGCAGTGAAACCCCACTGAGCGGGAGCGGCACAGATACGCAGTATTTT.

This clonotype was seen at least ten times. The CDR3 reads CASSLGGPQETQYF. The CDR3 DNA reads as TGTGCCAGCAGTTTAGGAGGACCCCAAGAGACCCAGTACTTC. This rearrangement joins TRBV28 to TRBJ2-5, with D possibly being TRBD2 (5 bases). Trimming took off 2 bases at V and 1 base at J, with 8 bases between the two ends. This CDR3 is 14 amino acids long. CDR1 MDHEN and CDR2 SYDVKM come from the germline V gene.

Points on this clonotype: Since a much larger clone is just one base distant, this may be a read error. This chain joins TRBV7-2 and TRBJ2-7; TRBD1 agrees at 7 bases. V lost 4 bases, J lost 0 bases, and 3 bases stayed unmatched. CDR1 is SGHTA, CDR2 FQGNSA, per germline. The CDR3 runs to 14 residues. The DNA of the CDR3 is TGTGCCAGCAGCTCGGGACAGATCTCCTACGAGCAGTACTTC. This sequence encodes CASSSGQISYEQYF.

This clonotype was picked up many times. V usage is TRBV27 and J usage is TRBJ2-7; D gene ambiguous. The V end was cut by 5 bases, the J end by 1 base, with 12 bases between. Per the germline V gene, CDR1 is MNHEY and CDR2 is SMNVEV (reference sequence). The CDR3 has 14 amino acids. In DNA, the CDR3 is TGTGCCAGCAGTAATTCCCTTACATCCTACGAGCAGTACTTC. Amino acid sequence: CASSNSLTSYEQYF.

Ten or more counts support this clonotype. CDR3 region: CASSVRVGFSPQHF. CDR3 bases: TGTGCCAGCAGTGTCAGGGTTGGTTTTTCGCCCCAGCATTTT. The gene calls are TRBV28 and TRBJ1-5; possibly TRBD1 for D (5 bases). Germline values: CDR1 MDHEN, CDR2 SYDVKM. The length of the CDR3 is 14 residues. Trimming pared 5 bases from V and 9 bases from J, leaving 17 bases between.

This clonotype was observed a few times. The chain recombines TRBV30 with TRBJ1-3, with D unclear. Germline V gene data show CDR1 as GTSNPN and CDR2 as SVGIG (reference sequence). Between the trimmed V and J ends, which lost 5 bases and 0 bases, there was a span of 2 bases. There are 11 residues in the CDR3. DNA of the CDR3: TGTGCCTGGGACTCTGGAAACACCATATATTTT. This encodes CAWDSGNTIYF.

This clonotype was detected only a few times. This chain connects TRBV2 to TRBJ2-2, with 12 nucleotides matching TRBD1. The CDR3 has 15 residues. The trim removed 7 bases at V and 7 bases at J, leaving 7 bases unmatched. In germline, CDR1 is SNHLY, CDR2 FYNNEI. CDR3 DNA sequence: TGTGCCAGCAACCGGGACAGGGGGCCTGACGGGGAGCTGTTTTTT. Translation gives CASNRDRGPDGELFF.

This rearrangement joins TRBV6-1 to TRBJ2-7; D may be TRBD1 (6 bases). V lost 7 bases and J lost 2, with 9 bases in between. The germline V gene has CDR1 MNHNS and CDR2 SASEGT. The CDR3 runs 12 residues. The CDR3 loop is CASNRDTYEQYF. The CDR3 nucleotides are TGTGCCAGCAACAGGGACACCTACGAGCAGTACTTC.

The rearrangement uses TRBV28 and TRBJ2-7; 8 nucleotides align to TRBD1. Germline V gene data show CDR1 as MDHEN and CDR2 as SYDVKM. The CDR3 loop spans 15 amino acids. J gave up 7 bases and V 2 bases, and 10 bases lay outside the gene matches. CDR3 coding DNA: TGTGCCAGCAGTTTAGGTGGGCAGGGGGCTGGTGAGCAGTACTTC. Protein: CASSLGGQGAGEQYF.

This clonotype has just a few counts. The chain employs TRBV5-5 and TRBJ2-7; 11 positions agree with TRBD2. The CDR3 is made up of 16 amino acids. Germline-derived CDR1 and CDR2 are SGHKS and YYEKEE (reference sequence). The junction had 8 bases not matched to a gene; V was cut back by 4 bases and J by 2 bases. The CDR3 sequence is CASSKTGTSGTYEQYF. In DNA form, the CDR3 reads TGTGCCAGCAGCAAAACCGGGACTAGCGGTACCTACGAGCAGTACTTC.

This clonotype has ten or more counts. The chain is built from TRBV11-2 and TRBJ2-4; 7 bases fit TRBD2. J gave up 2 bases and V 1 base, and 11 bases lay outside the gene matches. Germline CDR1 and CDR2: SGHAT and FQNNGV. This CDR3 region has 18 residues. The CDR3 DNA follows: TGTGCCAGCAGCTTAGGGCCCCCCGGGGAGGGGACCAAAAACATTCAGTACTTC. Translation: CASSLGPPGEGTKNIQYF.

V and J are TRBV12-3 or TRBV12-4 and TRBJ2-2, with 14 positions matching TRBD2. The CDR3 sequence is 18 residues long. Trimming took 1 base from V and 3 from J; bases not matched to a gene: 4. As DNA, the CDR3 is TGTGCCAGCAGTTTAGAAGGGACTAGCGGGAGTCACACCGGGGAGCTGTTTTTT. Protein: CASSLEGTSGSHTGELFF.

This clonotype was detected only a few times. A read error is possible here, since a much larger clone lies one base away. This rearrangement joins TRBV2 to TRBJ2-7; 10 bases are shared with TRBD2. The V gene's germline CDR1 is SNHLY and CDR2 FYNNEI. This CDR3 region has 15 residues. The CDR3 coding sequence is TGTGCCACCGGGAAGGCTAGCGGGAGTTATTACGAGCGGTACTTC. Protein sequence: CATGKASGSYYERYF.

The chain carries TRBV20-1 and TRBJ1-2; possibly TRBD1 for D (5 bases). V dropped 6 bases and J dropped 2 bases, with 22 bases sitting between them. Germline V CDR1 and CDR2: DFQATT, SNEGSKA (reference sequence). The length of the CDR3 is 16 residues. The CDR3 reads CSAYPYPQAQNYGYTF. The CDR3 DNA is TGCAGTGCCTACCCCTATCCACAGGCGCAAAACTATGGCTACACCTTC.

The sample holds a few counts of this clonotype. The chain carries TRBV7-8 and TRBJ1-3; D remains ambiguous. Germline CDR1 SGHVS, CDR2 FQNEAQ. This CDR3 region has 17 residues. V was clipped by 5 bases and J by 1 base, with 18 bases between them. The CDR3 here is CASSPRDGASSGNTIYF. DNA of the CDR3: TGTGCCAGCAGCCCTCGAGACGGAGCTTCATCTGGAAACACCATATATTTT.

In its sample, this clonotype was seen many times. This chain links TRBV2 with TRBJ1-2, with 7 bases aligning to TRBD1. The V gene's germline CDR1 is SNHLY and CDR2 FYNNEI. V was clipped by 8 bases and J by 5 bases; unmatched bases: 11. The CDR3 runs to 14 residues. CDR3 loop: CASGDREAGYGYTF. In DNA form, the CDR3 reads TGTGCCAGCGGCGACAGGGAGGCGGGGTATGGCTACACCTTC.

The genes are TRBV20-1 and TRBJ2-3, with a weak D call TRBD2 (5 bases). The CDR3 spans 15 residues. The V end lost 0 bases, the J end lost 0 bases, and 10 bases lay between the germline ends. The germline V gene has CDR1 DFQATT and CDR2 SNEGSKA (reference sequence). The CDR3 protein is CSARDPRGSTDTQYF. CDR3 coding DNA: TGCAGTGCTAGAGATCCACGGGGAAGCACAGATACGCAGTATTTT.